This TCR beta chain was sequenced in a study of blood T cells in healthy people across ages. The table lists this clonotype with a few counts. The second PCR ran roughly 6 to 11 cycles with a sample-barcoded 5' primer and J-beta primers. TCRdb re-called the 5' RACE reads with MiXCR, one entry per CDR3 protein. The sample holds around 520,000 distinct CDR3 sequences, about 25% seen once. Per sample, extraction of total RNA gave at least 5.5 micrograms in every case. The V gene's germline CDR1 is PRHDT and CDR2 FYEKMQ (reference sequence). This CDR3 is built from 15 residues. This sample also belongs to another study, concerning T cells of mothers and their children.

The sequenced sample consisted of blood. The receptor's source is a boy younger than 10 in good health. V and J are TRBV13 and TRBJ2-5; 11 nucleotides align to TRBD2. The J call may be in error: the DNA end matches TRBJ2-1 better. In DNA form, the CDR3 reads TGTGCCAGCAGCCCGCCGGGACTAGCGGAGGATGAGCAGTTCTTC. Translated, it gives CASSPPGLAEDEQFF.